Shown below are 14 T cell receptor beta chains from a single sample sequenced in a study of blood T cell repertoires in COVID-19. Profiled with immunoSEQ multiplex PCR; TCRdb holds only in-frame clones, not every one. Altogether about 170,000 clones are present, roughly 88% being singletons, with the ten largest covering around 7%. Source material: peripheral blood. The origin of the receptors is a man aged 80 or over with COVID-19, enrolled during active disease.

V and J are TRBV5-4 and TRBJ1-1; possibly TRBD1 for D (6 bases). Deletions cut 4 bases from V and 2 bases from J, with 15 bases between. Germline CDR1 reads SGHNT; CDR2 reads YYREEE (reference sequence). The CDR3 has 15 residues. CDR3 residues: CASSPMGGLNTEAFF. In nucleotides, the CDR3 is TGTGCCAGCAGCCCCATGGGGGGGCTAAACACTGAAGCTTTCTTT.

The chain links TRBV5-1 to TRBJ1-2; possibly TRBD1 for D (6 bases). Trimming cost V 4 bases and J 4 bases, with 11 bases left between them. The germline CDR1 and CDR2 sequences are SGHRS and YFSETQ. CDR3 length: 13 residues. The CDR3 loop reads CASSAQGSYGYTF. The CDR3 region has the DNA TGCGCCAGCAGCGCCCAGGGGTCCTATGGCTACACCTTC.

The chain has TRBV18 and TRBJ1-2; 7 bases are shared with TRBD1. Germline V CDR1 and CDR2: KGHSH, LQKENI. The junction had 5 bases not matched to a gene; V was cut back by 3 bases and J by 4 bases. The CDR3 sequence is 14 residues long. The CDR3 sequence is CASSPGGQLYGYTF. The CDR3 region has the DNA TGTGCCAGCTCACCTGGGGGACAGCTCTATGGCTACACCTTC.

The gene calls are TRBV5-4 and TRBJ1-1, with TRBD1 matching 7 bases. Germline CDR1 is SGHNT and CDR2 is YYREEE (reference sequence). J gave up 4 bases and V 0 bases, and 0 bases lay outside the gene matches. This CDR3 is built from 13 residues. CDR3 DNA: TGTGCCAGCAGCTTGGACAGGGGCACTGAAGCTTTCTTT. It specifies CASSLDRGTEAFF.

The CDR3 nucleotides read TGTGCCAGCAGTTACTCTACTCCGGCTGAAGCTTTCTTT. It yields the protein CASSYSTPAEAFF. The rearrangement joins TRBV6-5 to TRBJ1-1; D is ambiguous. Trimming pared 0 bases from V and 6 bases from J, leaving 8 bases between. The V gene's germline CDR1 is MNHEY and CDR2 SVGAGI. The CDR3 loop spans 13 amino acids.

Written as DNA, the CDR3 is TGCGCCAGCAGCCAATCTACCGGGGGAATTTACGAGCAGTACTTC. It translates to CASSQSTGGIYEQYF. V usage is TRBV5-1 and J usage is TRBJ2-7, with a weak D call TRBD2 (6 bases). V was pared by 4 bases and J by 4 bases, with 18 bases between. This CDR3 is built from 15 residues. Per germline, CDR1 SGHRS and CDR2 YFSETQ. The full variable domain, in which reference TRBV5-1 and TRBJ2-7 provide the parts outside the CDR3, is KAGVTQTPRYLIKTRGQQVTLSCSPISGHRSVSWYQQTPGQGLQFLFEYFSETQRNKGNFPGRFSGRQFSNSRSEMNVSTLELGDSALYLCASSQSTGGIYEQYFGPGTRLTVT.

The J gene is TRBJ2-7, the V gene TRBV9; 13 bases align to TRBD2. Germline CDR1 and CDR2: SGDLS and YYNGEE. The CDR3 spans 17 residues. V lost 0 bases, J lost 7 bases, and 10 bases stayed unmatched. The CDR3 nucleotides are TGTGCCAGCAGCGTAGGGGGACTAGCGGGGAATCAAGGGGAGCAGTACTTC. It yields the protein CASSVGGLAGNQGEQYF. Together with reference TRBV9 and TRBJ2-7, the CDR3 gives the full variable domain: DSGVTQTPKHLITATGQRVTLRCSPRSGDLSVYWYQQSLDQGLQFLIQYYNGEERAKGNILERFSAQQFPDLHSELNLSSLELGDSALYFCASSVGGLAGNQGEQYFGPGTRLTVT.

The chain carries TRBV12-3 or TRBV12-4 and TRBJ1-1; 7 bases fit TRBD1. CDR3 size: 13 residues. The J segment lost 6 bases and the V segment lost 6 bases, leaving 7 bases of the junction unmatched. This chain's CDR3 is CASSPDRDAEAFF. As DNA, the CDR3 is TGTGCCAGCAGCCCTGACAGGGACGCTGAAGCTTTCTTT.

The chain combines TRBV19 with TRBJ2-2; 15 positions match TRBD2. This CDR3 is 18 amino acids long. CDR1 is LNHDA, CDR2 SQIVND, per germline (reference sequence). The junction had 11 bases not matched to a gene; V was cut back by 9 bases and J by 3 bases. In nucleotides, the CDR3 is TGTGCCAGCCACGGCGGACTAGCGGGGGGGCACGACACCGGGGAGCTGTTTTTT. It yields the protein CASHGGLAGGHDTGELFF.

The chain couples TRBV6-2 or TRBV6-3 to TRBJ1-6; 8 bases line up with TRBD1. The V gene end was trimmed by 5 bases and the J gene end by 10 bases; junction bases not matched to a gene: 4. This CDR3 region has 13 residues. Germline values: CDR1 MNHEY, CDR2 SVGEGT. In nucleotides, the CDR3 is TGTGCCAGCAGTCACAGGGGGTTCTCACCCCTCCACTTT. Its translation is CASSHRGFSPLHF.

This clone was detected once. The chain carries TRBV4-2 and TRBJ2-3, with 13 bases matching TRBD2. Germline values: CDR1 LGHNA, CDR2 YNFKEQ. V lost 0 bases and J lost 2; bases outside the gene matches: 2. This CDR3 comprises 17 residues. The CDR3 loop is CASSQDGTSGVTDTQYF. DNA for the CDR3: TGTGCCAGCAGCCAAGATGGGACTAGCGGGGTCACAGATACGCAGTATTTT.

The CDR3 nucleotides are TGTGCTAGTGGACCGGCCGCCCTAGGAGATCAGCCCCAGCATTTT. It codes for CASGPAALGDQPQHF. V and J are TRBV12-5 and TRBJ1-5; D gene uncertain. Germline values: CDR1 LGHNT, CDR2 FRNRAP. With 6 bases removed from V and 5 bases from J, the gap between germline ends came to 17 bases. The CDR3 is 15 residues long.

The chain joins TRBV5-6 to TRBJ2-1; TRBD1 aligns across 11 bases. Germline V lookup: CDR1 SGHDT, CDR2 YYEEEE. The CDR3 covers 15 residues. The V gene end was trimmed by 1 base and the J gene end by 5 bases; junction bases not matched to a gene: 2. The CDR3 reads CASSLRTGGNNEQFF. DNA of the CDR3: TGTGCCAGCAGCTTGAGGACAGGGGGCAACAATGAGCAGTTCTTC.

The table lists this clone with a count of one. The rearrangement uses TRBV28 and TRBJ1-2, with D perhaps matching TRBD1 (6 bases). V dropped 3 bases and J dropped 2 bases, with 16 bases sitting between them. The CDR3 sequence is 16 residues long. Germline loops: CDR1 MDHEN, CDR2 SYDVKM. This chain's CDR3 is CASSFPQGIANYGYTF. Here the CDR3 DNA reads TGTGCCAGCAGTTTTCCACAGGGAATAGCAAACTATGGCTACACCTTC.